This entry lists 17 T cell receptor beta chains sequenced from one sample in a study of cytomegalovirus exposure and HLA in healthy donors. Method: immunoSEQ multiplex PCR; TCRdb's copy keeps in-frame clones and lacks some. The repertoire holds more than 95,000 clones, 94% seen once, with roughly 1.3% in the top ten. Sequenced: PBMCs. These receptors all stem from a young woman in good health and CMV-seronegative.

The chain uses TRBV2 and TRBJ2-3, with a weak D call TRBD2 (6 bases). The CDR3 extends over 14 amino acids. V was cut by 6 bases and J by 3 bases, with 13 bases left in between. The V gene's germline CDR1 is SNHLY and CDR2 FYNNEI. The CDR3 DNA follows: TGTGCCAGCAGCCCCCCTAGCGAGACAGATACGCAGTATTTT. It yields the protein CASSPPSETDTQYF. The variable domain in full, with the rest retrieved from reference TRBV2 and TRBJ2-3, is EPEVTQTPSHQVTQMGQEVILRCVPISNHLYFYWYRQILGQKVEFLVSFYNNEISEKSEIFDDQFSVERPDGSNFTLKIRSTKLEDSAMYFCASSPPSETDTQYFGPGTRLTVL.

The rearrangement joins TRBV30 to TRBJ2-7; D call uncertain. The germline V gene has CDR1 GTSNPN and CDR2 SVGIG (reference sequence). The CDR3 spans 11 residues. Trimming took 0 bases from V and 9 from J, leaving 9 bases between them. CDR3 residues: CAWSVPGRQYF. In nucleotides, the CDR3 is TGTGCCTGGAGTGTACCCGGTCGGCAGTACTTC.

V is TRBV9 and J is TRBJ2-7; 10 positions match TRBD1. The CDR3 is 16 amino acids. J lost 1 base, V lost 1 base, and 5 bases had no gene match. CDR1 and CDR2 from the germline V gene are SGDLS and YYNGEE. DNA for the CDR3: TGTGCCAGCAGCGTAACGACAGGGGGCGCTTCCTACGAGCAGTACTTC. Translating it yields CASSVTTGGASYEQYF.

A remark on this clone: One junction end disagrees with the germline gene, perhaps due to a read error. V gene TRBV5-5 combines with J gene TRBJ1-5; 10 nucleotides line up with TRBD1. CDR1 SGHKS and CDR2 YYEKEE come from the germline V gene (reference sequence). CDR3 length: 17 amino acids. CDR3 sequence (DNA): TGTGCCAGCAGCCTGATCACCGAGACAGGGGGCAACCAGCCCCAGCATTTT. Protein product: CASSLITETGGNQPQHF. The full variable domain, in which reference TRBV5-5 and TRBJ1-5 provide the parts outside the CDR3, is DAGVTQSPTHLIKTRGQQVTLRCSPISGHKSVSWYQQVLGQGPQFIFQYYEKEERGRGNFPDRFSARQFPNYSSELNVNALLLGDSALYLCASSLITETGGNQPQHFGDGTRLSIL.

A single count supports this clone. The chain links TRBV7-9 to TRBJ1-2; no clear D. V was trimmed by 1 base and J by 0 bases, leaving 18 bases between them. The V gene's germline CDR1 is SEHNR and CDR2 FQNEAQ (reference sequence). The CDR3 is 18 amino acids. The CDR3 coding sequence is TGTGCCAGCAGCTTAGTTATGTCCACCCAAGCAACTAACTATGGCTACACCTTC. Residues: CASSLVMSTQATNYGYTF.

The rearrangement joins TRBV6-5 to TRBJ1-1, with 7 bases matching TRBD1. CDR1 is MNHEY, CDR2 SVGAGI, per germline. This CDR3 is built from 15 residues. V trimming: 5 bases; J trimming: 3 bases; junction bases outside the gene matches: 9. The CDR3 protein is CASSALTGDDTEAFF. The CDR3 DNA sequence: TGTGCCAGCAGTGCCCTAACAGGGGATGACACTGAAGCTTTCTTT.

This rearrangement joins TRBV6-5 to TRBJ2-2; D is uncertain. V shed 5 bases and J shed 7 bases, with 8 bases lying between them. CDR3 size: 12 residues. In germline, CDR1 is MNHEY, CDR2 SVGAGI. The CDR3 bases are TGTGCCAGCAGTCAAATACACGGGGAGCTGTTTTTT. This sequence encodes CASSQIHGELFF.

The chain uses TRBV28 and TRBJ2-7, with 9 positions matching TRBD2. From germline, CDR1 is MDHEN and CDR2 SYDVKM. After removal of 6 bases from V and 4 bases from J, the junction contained 4 bases not matched to a gene. CDR3 length: 13 residues. This chain's CDR3 is CASRSSGRYEQYF. The DNA for the CDR3 is TGTGCCAGCAGGTCGAGCGGGAGGTACGAGCAGTACTTC.

This clone has just one count. The rearrangement links TRBV4-1 to TRBJ1-1; no definite D call. With 0 bases removed from V and 5 bases from J, the gap between germline ends came to 7 bases. The V gene's germline CDR1 is MGHRA and CDR2 YSYEKL. The length of the CDR3 is 13 residues. CDR3 loop: CASSQDPGTEAFF. Here the CDR3 DNA reads TGCGCCAGCAGCCAAGATCCCGGGACTGAAGCTTTCTTT.

J is TRBJ1-4 and V is TRBV2; D unresolved. CDR1 and CDR2 from the germline V gene are SNHLY and FYNNEI. Trimming left V 6 bases short and J 8 bases short, with 16 bases between. The CDR3 extends over 14 amino acids. This CDR3 is CASRINGIGEKLFF. CDR3 DNA sequence: TGTGCCAGCAGGATCAACGGGATCGGAGAAAAACTGTTTTTT.

The J gene is TRBJ2-1, the V gene TRBV7-3; possible D gene TRBD2, 6 bases. The CDR3 runs 12 residues. Germline-derived CDR1 and CDR2 are SGHTA and FQGTGA. V was cut by 5 bases and J by 6 bases, with 8 bases left in between. The CDR3 nucleotides are TGTGCCAGCAGCAGTAGCGGCAATGAGCAGTTCTTC. The encoded protein is CASSSSGNEQFF.

The genes are TRBV6-5 and TRBJ1-1; 7 bases map to TRBD1. From germline, CDR1 is MNHEY and CDR2 SVGAGI. V dropped 6 bases and J dropped 0; count of bases not matched to a gene: 1. This CDR3 has 13 amino acids. The CDR3 DNA reads TGTGCCAGCAGCAGGGGGATGAACACTGAAGCTTTCTTT. Protein sequence: CASSRGMNTEAFF.

This clone showed up just once. J is TRBJ1-2 and V is TRBV30; D is unresolved. CDR1 and CDR2 (germline): GTSNPN, SVGIG (reference sequence). Trimming removed 4 bases from V and 4 bases from J, with 22 bases in between. The CDR3 extends over 16 amino acids. This CDR3 is CAWNRAEGPWGYGYTF. CDR3 DNA: TGTGCCTGGAATCGTGCAGAGGGCCCCTGGGGCTATGGCTACACCTTC.

The chain links TRBV27 to TRBJ2-7; D possibly corresponds to TRBD1 (5 bases). Per germline, CDR1 MNHEY and CDR2 SMNVEV (reference sequence). The CDR3 has 13 amino acids. The V and J ends lost 8 bases and 6 bases respectively, with 17 bases between them. CDR3 sequence (DNA): TGTGCCAGCTCCGTGGTCCCAGGGCGCGAGCAGTACTTC. It specifies CASSVVPGREQYF.

The chain has TRBV11-3 and TRBJ1-5; D is perhaps TRBD1 (5 bases). Trimming took off 4 bases at V and 4 bases at J, with 14 bases between the two ends. Germline assignment: CDR1 SGHNT and CDR2 YENEEA. This CDR3 has 15 residues. For the CDR3, the DNA is TGTGCCAGCAGCTCCGGCGGGGGGTTGAATCAGCCCCAGCATTTT. The encoded protein is CASSSGGGLNQPQHF.

CDR3 nucleotides: TGTGCCAGCATTTCACCCGAGCGGGGGGGGAACTACAATGAGCAGTTCTTC. Its translation: CASISPERGGNYNEQFF. The V and J genes are TRBV2 and TRBJ2-1, with TRBD2 matching 10 bases. Germline V gene data show CDR1 as SNHLY and CDR2 as FYNNEI. The ends lost 7 bases at V and 3 bases at J; junction bases unmatched: 12. This CDR3 has 17 residues. Looking up the rest from reference TRBV2 and TRBJ2-1 gives the full variable domain: EPEVTQTPSHQVTQMGQEVILRCVPISNHLYFYWYRQILGQKVEFLVSFYNNEISEKSEIFDDQFSVERPDGSNFTLKIRSTKLEDSAMYFCASISPERGGNYNEQFFGPGTRLTVL.

Concerning this clone itself: The junction does not match germline at one end; this may be a read error. The J gene is TRBJ1-2, the V gene TRBV6-1; 9 nucleotides align to TRBD1. Germline V CDR1 and CDR2: MNHNS, SASEGT. The CDR3 runs 15 residues. This CDR3 reads CASREGQGINYGYTF. CDR3 nucleotides: TGTGCCAGCAGAGAAGGACAGGGGATAAACTATGGCTACACCTTC.